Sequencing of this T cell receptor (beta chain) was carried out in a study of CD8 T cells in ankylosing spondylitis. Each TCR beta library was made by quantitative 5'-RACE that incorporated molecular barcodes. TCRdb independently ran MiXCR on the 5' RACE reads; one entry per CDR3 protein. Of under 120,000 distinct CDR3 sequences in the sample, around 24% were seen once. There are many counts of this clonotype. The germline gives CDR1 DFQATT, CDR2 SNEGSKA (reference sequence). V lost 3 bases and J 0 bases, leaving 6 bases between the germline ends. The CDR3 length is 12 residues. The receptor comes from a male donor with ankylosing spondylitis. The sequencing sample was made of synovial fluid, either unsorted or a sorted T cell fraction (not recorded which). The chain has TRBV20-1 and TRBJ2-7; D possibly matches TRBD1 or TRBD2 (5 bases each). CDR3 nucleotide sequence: TGCAGTGCTAGCGGGGCCTCCTACGAGCAGTACTTC. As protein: CSASGASYEQYF.